Below, one TCR beta chain is given with its context. Authors' methods: Amplification with reference gene primers provided the estimates of nucleated cell counts. The assay was immunoSEQ multiplex PCR, and TCRdb's table has in-frame clones only and misses some. V and J calls and clone size are given by that table; D and trimming were obtained from the DNA. The sample includes about 330,000 clones, 87% of them seen just once. Followed longitudinally, the Seattle patients had been enrolled during active infection. The entry originates in a study of blood T cell repertoires in COVID-19. For the study at large: Acute and convalescent COVID-19 specimens originated in the United States, Italy and Spain.

The TCR was taken from a man younger than 45 with COVID-19, enrolled during active disease. What was sequenced was peripheral blood.

The CDR3 reads CASSPGTGHYQETQYF. The CDR3 DNA reads as TGTGCCAGCAGTCCCGGGACAGGTCATTACCAAGAGACCCAGTACTTC. This chain links TRBV28 with TRBJ2-5, with 8 bases fitting TRBD1. Germline V gives CDR1 MDHEN, CDR2 SYDVKM. V lost 5 bases and J lost 0; bases outside the gene matches: 8. The CDR3 covers 16 residues.